What follows are 25 T cell receptor beta chains derived from one specimen sequenced in a study of blood T cell repertoires in COVID-19. Generated by immunoSEQ multiplex PCR, the TCRdb table keeps only in-frame clones and is missing some. Of some 45,000 clones listed, 70% to 80% are singletons. Sequences were obtained from peripheral blood. The receptors here all came from a man between 70 and 80 years old with acute or convalescent COVID-19.

The chain combines TRBV5-6 with TRBJ1-2; 10 bases line up with TRBD1. CDR1 and CDR2 from the germline V gene are SGHDT and YYEEEE. The CDR3 length is 16 residues. Trimming cost V 0 bases and J 0 bases; bases outside gene matches: 2. The CDR3 DNA is TGTGCCAGCAGCTTGGGACAGGGGGCAACTAACTATGGCTACACCTTC. Translation gives CASSLGQGATNYGYTF.

The chain carries TRBV5-5 and TRBJ2-7, with D perhaps matching TRBD2 (5 bases). Per germline, CDR1 SGHKS and CDR2 YYEKEE (reference sequence). V dropped 2 bases and J dropped 0 bases, with 12 bases sitting between them. The CDR3 covers 15 residues. The CDR3 sequence: CASSFEGSFSYEQYF. CDR3 coding DNA: TGTGCCAGCAGCTTCGAGGGCTCCTTCTCCTACGAGCAGTACTTC. Filled out from reference TRBV5-5 and TRBJ2-7, the complete variable domain reads DAGVTQSPTHLIKTRGQQVTLRCSPISGHKSVSWYQQVLGQGPQFIFQYYEKEERGRGNFPDRFSARQFPNYSSELNVNALLLGDSALYLCASSFEGSFSYEQYFGPGTRLTVT.

This rearrangement joins TRBV7-9 to TRBJ2-7; 10 bases are shared with TRBD2. The ends lost 1 base at V and 0 bases at J; junction bases unmatched: 6. The CDR3 runs 17 residues. Germline CDR1 SEHNR, CDR2 FQNEAQ (reference sequence). The CDR3 nucleotides read TGTGCCAGCAGCTTAGGTCCTAGCGGGGGTTCCTCCTACGAGCAGTACTTC. Protein sequence: CASSLGPSGGSSYEQYF.

This sequence joins TRBV18 and TRBJ2-1; 10 bases line up with TRBD2. Germline CDR1 and CDR2: KGHSH and LQKENI. V lost 2 bases to trimming and J lost 2 bases; unmatched junction nucleotides: 3. The CDR3 covers 16 residues. CDR3 nucleotides: TGTGCCAGCTCACCAGACACTAGCGGGGCCTACAATGAGCAGTTCTTC. Protein: CASSPDTSGAYNEQFF.

This clone was counted between two and nine times. The V call is TRBV5-6, the J call TRBJ2-2, with D perhaps TRBD1 (6 bases). CDR3 length: 13 amino acids. CDR1 and CDR2 (germline): SGHDT, YYEEEE. V was trimmed by 7 bases and J by 4 bases, leaving 11 bases between them. In DNA form, the CDR3 reads TGTGCCAGCTCAGGGGTGGGCACCGGGGAGCTGTTTTTT. The encoded protein is CASSGVGTGELFF.

The gene calls are TRBV28 and TRBJ2-3; 9 bases line up with TRBD1. The CDR3 totals 15 residues. The ends lost 9 bases at V and 2 bases at J; junction bases unmatched: 9. Germline values: CDR1 MDHEN, CDR2 SYDVKM. CDR3 in DNA: TGTGCCAGGGGACAGGGTCCGTTCAACACAGATACGCAGTATTTT. Translation gives CARGQGPFNTDTQYF. Variable domain in full (rest from reference TRBV28 and TRBJ2-3): DVKVTQSSRYLVKRTGEKVFLECVQDMDHENMFWYRQDPGLGLRLIYFSYDVKMKEKGDIPEGYSVSREKKERFSLILESASTNQTSMYLCARGQGPFNTDTQYFGPGTRLTVL.

The chain joins TRBV6-5 to TRBJ1-1; unclear D gene. This CDR3 has 13 residues. Looked up from germline, CDR1 is MNHEY and CDR2 is SVGAGI. The V and J ends lost 7 bases and 1 base respectively, with 10 bases between them. The CDR3: CASTFRTNTEAFF. The DNA for the CDR3 is TGTGCCAGCACCTTTAGAACGAACACTGAAGCTTTCTTT.

This clone was seen a handful of times. V gene TRBV27 combines with J gene TRBJ1-2, with 7 bases aligning to TRBD1. The trim removed 3 bases at V and 5 bases at J, leaving 3 bases unmatched. Germline V gene data show CDR1 as MNHEY and CDR2 as SMNVEV (reference sequence). The CDR3 loop spans 13 amino acids. The CDR3 region has the DNA TGTGCCAGCAGTTTTACAGGGGCATATGGCTACACCTTC. This sequence encodes CASSFTGAYGYTF.

The V call is TRBV19, the J call TRBJ1-6, with 9 bases aligning to TRBD1. The trim removed 0 bases at V and 10 bases at J, leaving 4 bases unmatched. This CDR3 has 15 amino acids. Germline V CDR1 and CDR2: LNHDA, SQIVND (reference sequence). The CDR3 protein is CASSIEGQGTSPLHF. The CDR3 DNA follows: TGTGCCAGTAGTATAGAGGGACAGGGCACGTCACCCCTCCACTTT. The full variable domain, in which reference TRBV19 and TRBJ1-6 provide the parts outside the CDR3, is DGGITQSPKYLFRKEGQNVTLSCEQNLNHDAMYWYRQDPGQGLRLIYYSQIVNDFQKGDIAEGYSVSREKKESFPLTVTSAQKNPTAFYLCASSIEGQGTSPLHFGNGTRLTVT.

This rearrangement joins TRBV25-1 to TRBJ1-2; D is perhaps TRBD1 (6 bases). The CDR3 extends over 13 amino acids. The germline gives CDR1 MGHDK, CDR2 SYGVNS. The V end was cut by 3 bases, the J end by 5 bases, with 10 bases between. CDR3 amino acids: CASSDQGPYGYTF. CDR3 sequence (DNA): TGTGCCAGCAGTGATCAGGGGCCTTATGGCTACACCTTC.

The chain recombines TRBV6-5 with TRBJ2-7; D is undetermined. The CDR3 is 15 amino acids. Germline V gives CDR1 MNHEY, CDR2 SVGAGI. Trimming cost V 6 bases and J 3 bases, with 18 bases left between them. CDR3 coding DNA: TGTGCCAGCAGGATTAGACAAATACCCTACTACGAGCAGTACTTC. Translation: CASRIRQIPYYEQYF.

This clone was counted a single time. The chain uses TRBV5-1 and TRBJ1-1; TRBD1 matches 7 bases. The CDR3 has 14 residues. The V gene's germline CDR1 is SGHRS and CDR2 YFSETQ. The V gene end was trimmed by 3 bases and the J gene end by 3 bases; junction bases not matched to a gene: 5. DNA of the CDR3: TGCGCCAGCAGCTCAAGACAGGGCCACACTGAAGCTTTCTTT. Protein product: CASSSRQGHTEAFF. Together with reference TRBV5-1 and TRBJ1-1, the CDR3 gives the full variable domain: KAGVTQTPRYLIKTRGQQVTLSCSPISGHRSVSWYQQTPGQGLQFLFEYFSETQRNKGNFPGRFSGRQFSNSRSEMNVSTLELGDSALYLCASSSRQGHTEAFFGQGTRLTVV.

In this sample, this clone turned up many times. The chain has TRBV21-1 and TRBJ1-6; the D call in the table, TRBD1, was not verified against the DNA. TRBV21-1 is a documented pseudogene. This CDR3 comprises 17 residues. In DNA, the CDR3 is TGTGCCAGCAGCAAGAGGCGTCGGGACAGGGAAAATTCACCCCTCCACTTT. It is translated as CASSKRRRDRENSPLHF.

The chain recombines TRBV30 with TRBJ1-6; 9 bases map to TRBD1. CDR1 is GTSNPN, CDR2 SVGIG, per germline (reference sequence). V gave up 3 bases and J gave up 10 bases; unmatched junction bases: 4. The CDR3 totals 13 residues. The CDR3 region has the DNA TGTGCCTGGAGGACAGGGGGAAGCTCACCCCTCCACTTT. Translating gives CAWRTGGSSPLHF.

This clone has only one observation. V gene TRBV14 combines with J gene TRBJ2-6, with D maybe TRBD1 (5 bases). Deletions cut 3 bases from V and 0 bases from J, with 9 bases between. The CDR3 sequence is 16 residues long. The germline V gene has CDR1 SGHDN and CDR2 FVKESK. In nucleotides, the CDR3 is TGTGCCAGCAGCCAGTTAAGGGGCTCTGGGGCCAACGTCCTGACTTTC. Translation gives CASSQLRGSGANVLTF.

The chain links TRBV7-2 to TRBJ2-7; possibly TRBD1 for D (6 bases). The CDR3 runs to 12 residues. CDR1 and CDR2 (germline): SGHTA, FQGNSA. V was cut by 5 bases and J by 5 bases, with 10 bases left in between. The CDR3 sequence is CASSRNRDEQYF. CDR3 DNA sequence: TGTGCCAGCAGCCGGAACAGGGACGAGCAGTACTTC.

In this sample, this clone turned up a few times. The CDR3 DNA reads TGTGCCAGCAGTGCCGGGACATATTCACCCCTCCACTTT. Protein product: CASSAGTYSPLHF. The chain combines TRBV6-4 with TRBJ1-6, with D tentatively TRBD1 (6 bases). The CDR3 totals 13 residues. Trimming removed 4 bases from V and 8 bases from J, with 9 bases in between. CDR1 and CDR2 from the germline V gene are MRHNA and SNTAGT.

CDR3 in amino acids: CAISVLGNARGNTEAFF. CDR3 bases: TGTGCCATCAGTGTCTTGGGTAACGCAAGGGGGAACACTGAAGCTTTCTTT. The chain employs TRBV10-3 and TRBJ1-1; a possible D gene is TRBD1 (5 bases). This CDR3 region has 17 residues. Germline CDR1 and CDR2: ENHRY and SYGVKD. The V end was cut by 4 bases, the J end by 1 base, with 19 bases between.

The chain uses TRBV18 and TRBJ1-2; 8 bases match TRBD1. With 2 bases clipped from V and 1 base from J, the junction kept 0 bases outside the gene matches. This CDR3 region has 14 residues. Germline values: CDR1 KGHSH, CDR2 LQKENI. CDR3 in amino acids: CASSPDRGNYGYTF. The CDR3 coding sequence is TGTGCCAGCTCACCAGACAGGGGTAACTATGGCTACACCTTC.

The chain couples TRBV5-1 to TRBJ2-1; maybe TRBD2 (5 bases). The V gene's germline CDR1 is SGHRS and CDR2 YFSETQ. V dropped 0 bases and J dropped 6 bases, with 13 bases sitting between them. The CDR3 is 15 amino acids. The CDR3 DNA reads as TGCGCCAGCAGCTTGGCCCCGGACTCCCGCAATGAGCAGTTCTTC. Encoded protein: CASSLAPDSRNEQFF.

The chain employs TRBV4-1 and TRBJ1-2; TRBD1 matches 8 bases. J lost 6 bases, V lost 1 base, and 7 bases had no gene match. The CDR3 covers 15 residues. The germline V gene encodes CDR1 MGHRA and CDR2 YSYEKL. CDR3 loop: CASSQGTGKYDGYTF. DNA for the CDR3: TGCGCCAGCAGCCAAGGGACAGGGAAATACGATGGCTACACCTTC.

The J gene is TRBJ1-3, the V gene TRBV5-4, with D unresolved. The CDR3 consists of 17 residues. V lost 2 bases, J lost 0 bases, and 15 bases lay in between. CDR1 is SGHNT, CDR2 YYREEE, per germline (reference sequence). CDR3 loop: CASSFAPTESSGNTIYF. As DNA, the CDR3 is TGTGCCAGCAGCTTCGCACCGACGGAGAGCTCTGGAAACACCATATATTTT.

CDR3 in amino acids: CASSSFARTGRSYEQYF. As DNA, the CDR3 is TGTGCCAGCAGCTCATTTGCCCGGACAGGCCGCTCCTACGAGCAGTACTTC. V usage is TRBV7-2 and J usage is TRBJ2-7; 7 nucleotides align to TRBD1. J was trimmed by 0 bases and V by 4 bases; bases with no gene match: 12. Germline loops: CDR1 SGHTA, CDR2 FQGNSA. The CDR3 consists of 17 residues.

This sequence joins TRBV29-1 and TRBJ1-1, with TRBD1 identical over 8 bases. V shed 7 bases and J 4 bases; nucleotides not matched to a gene: 5. CDR3 length: 12 residues. From germline, CDR1 is SQVTM and CDR2 ANQGSEA. This chain's CDR3 is CSAQGASTEAFF. The DNA of the CDR3 is TGCAGCGCCCAGGGGGCGAGCACTGAAGCTTTCTTT. The entire variable domain, with the rest obtained from reference TRBV29-1 and TRBJ1-1, is as follows: SAVISQKPSRDICQRGTSLTIQCQVDSQVTMMFWYRQQPGQSLTLIATANQGSEATYESGFVIDKFPISRPNLTFSTLTVSNMSPEDSSIYLCSAQGASTEAFFGQGTRLTVV.

This clone was observed a single time. The genes are TRBV15 and TRBJ1-2, with D possibly being TRBD1 (5 bases). The V and J ends lost 1 base and 12 bases respectively, with 24 bases between them. The length of the CDR3 is 16 residues. CDR1 LNHNV and CDR2 YYDKDF come from the germline V gene (reference sequence). The CDR3 bases are TGTGCCACCAGCAGAGGTGTCTTGTGGCCTGACGGGGGTCACACCTTC. This codes for CATSRGVLWPDGGHTF.